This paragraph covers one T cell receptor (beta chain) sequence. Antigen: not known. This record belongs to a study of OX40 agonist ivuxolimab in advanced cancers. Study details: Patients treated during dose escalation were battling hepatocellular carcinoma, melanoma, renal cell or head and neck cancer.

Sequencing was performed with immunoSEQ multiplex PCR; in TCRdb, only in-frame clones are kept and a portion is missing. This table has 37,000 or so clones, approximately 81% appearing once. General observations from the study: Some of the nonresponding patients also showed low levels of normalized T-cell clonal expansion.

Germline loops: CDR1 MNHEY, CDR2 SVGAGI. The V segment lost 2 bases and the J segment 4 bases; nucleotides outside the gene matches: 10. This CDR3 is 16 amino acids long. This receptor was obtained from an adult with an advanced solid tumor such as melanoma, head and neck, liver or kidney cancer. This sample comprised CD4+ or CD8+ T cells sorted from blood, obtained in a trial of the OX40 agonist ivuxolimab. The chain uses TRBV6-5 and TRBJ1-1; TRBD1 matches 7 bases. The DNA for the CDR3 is TGTGCCAGCAGTTACGACCTGACAGGGATGACCACTGAAGCTTTCTTT. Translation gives CASSYDLTGMTTEAFF.